These T cell receptor beta chains were read from a single sample in a study of HIV-infected patients and healthy controls. TCRdb reprocessed the 5' RACE reads with MiXCR, giving one entry per CDR3 protein. The sample consists of thousands of distinct CDR3 sequences, 9% to 9.5% of them appearing once. The starting material was blood, obtained before antiretroviral therapy. Receptors originate from an adult with HIV infection. CDR3s include the opening cysteine and the closing phenylalanine or tryptophan.

CDR3 | J | V
CASGTIAGGEQYF | TRBJ2-7 | TRBV4-1
CASSLGTGTNQPQHF | TRBJ1-5 | TRBV12-3/TRBV12-4
CASSYSGTRHYEQYF | TRBJ2-7 | TRBV6-5
CSVEAGSVGELFF | TRBJ2-2 | TRBV29-1
CASSRDREEQPQHF | TRBJ1-5 | TRBV5-6
CATSDLGQGDTGELFF | TRBJ2-2 | TRBV24-1
CASSESGSGLGEKLFF | TRBJ1-4 | TRBV9
CASSRVTTNTGELFF | TRBJ2-2 | TRBV5-1
CSARPSPGTGSSYEQYF | TRBJ2-7 | TRBV20-1
CASAAGGYPGDTQYF | TRBJ2-3 | TRBV19
CASSSLTGFNQPQHF | TRBJ1-5 | TRBV12-3/TRBV12-4
CAISANRTYEQYF | TRBJ2-7 | TRBV10-3
CASSQDPADNNEQFF | TRBJ2-1 | TRBV4-1
CAWSEGPSLGYEQYF | TRBJ2-7 | TRBV30
CSAKGVAGTYEQYF | TRBJ2-7 | TRBV20-1
CASSYSTGTGVYEQYF | TRBJ2-7 | TRBV6-5
CASSYSLGGEPQHF | TRBJ1-5 | TRBV6-5
CASSQVYNEQFF | TRBJ2-1 | TRBV4-1
CASSPGTANTGELFF | TRBJ2-2 | TRBV12-3/TRBV12-4
CASSPRGTGSYEQYF | TRBJ2-7 | TRBV7-9
CASSLRGSYEQYF | TRBJ2-7 | TRBV5-4
CASSLGPTEPQYF | TRBJ2-3 | TRBV7-2
CSVAVLAGVVETQYF | TRBJ2-5 | TRBV29-1